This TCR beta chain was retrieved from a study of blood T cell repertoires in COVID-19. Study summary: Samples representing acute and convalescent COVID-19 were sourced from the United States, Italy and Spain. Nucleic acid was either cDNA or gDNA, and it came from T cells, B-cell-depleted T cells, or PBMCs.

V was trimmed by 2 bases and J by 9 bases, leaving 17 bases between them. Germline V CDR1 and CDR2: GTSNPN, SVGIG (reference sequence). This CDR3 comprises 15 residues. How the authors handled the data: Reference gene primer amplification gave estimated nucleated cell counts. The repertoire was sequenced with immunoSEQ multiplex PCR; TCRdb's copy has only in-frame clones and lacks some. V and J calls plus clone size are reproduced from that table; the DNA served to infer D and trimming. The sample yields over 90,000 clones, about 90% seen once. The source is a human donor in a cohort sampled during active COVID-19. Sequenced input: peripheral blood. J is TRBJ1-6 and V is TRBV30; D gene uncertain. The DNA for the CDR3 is TGTGCCTGGAGTAAGGAGGGCGCGAGAATTTCACCCCTCCACTTT. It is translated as CAWSKEGARISPLHF.